This T cell receptor beta chain was sequenced during a study of T-cell memory formation after mild COVID-19. About the research overall: In these data, TCR clusters were largely donor specific.

In its sample, this clonotype was seen a few times. J lost 3 bases, V lost 5 bases, and 14 bases had no gene match. Germline V gene sequence: CDR1 DFQATT, CDR2 SNEGSKA (reference sequence). The CDR3 runs to 18 residues. Via MiXCR, TCRdb re-called the 5' RACE reads, giving one row per CDR3 protein. Of some 69,000 distinct CDR3 sequences in the sample, over 15% were seen once. Source material: PBMCs or a T cell subset sorted from them (not recorded which). This TCR was sampled from an adult woman who had mild COVID-19 (a few samples of this study predate the infection). Cell type and time point are not known. The chain has TRBV20-1 and TRBJ2-3; 13 nucleotides agree with TRBD2. CDR3 coding DNA: TGCAGTGCTCAACCCCCCCACATGACTAGCGGGAGGACAGATACGCAGTATTTT. It specifies CSAQPPHMTSGRTDTQYF.